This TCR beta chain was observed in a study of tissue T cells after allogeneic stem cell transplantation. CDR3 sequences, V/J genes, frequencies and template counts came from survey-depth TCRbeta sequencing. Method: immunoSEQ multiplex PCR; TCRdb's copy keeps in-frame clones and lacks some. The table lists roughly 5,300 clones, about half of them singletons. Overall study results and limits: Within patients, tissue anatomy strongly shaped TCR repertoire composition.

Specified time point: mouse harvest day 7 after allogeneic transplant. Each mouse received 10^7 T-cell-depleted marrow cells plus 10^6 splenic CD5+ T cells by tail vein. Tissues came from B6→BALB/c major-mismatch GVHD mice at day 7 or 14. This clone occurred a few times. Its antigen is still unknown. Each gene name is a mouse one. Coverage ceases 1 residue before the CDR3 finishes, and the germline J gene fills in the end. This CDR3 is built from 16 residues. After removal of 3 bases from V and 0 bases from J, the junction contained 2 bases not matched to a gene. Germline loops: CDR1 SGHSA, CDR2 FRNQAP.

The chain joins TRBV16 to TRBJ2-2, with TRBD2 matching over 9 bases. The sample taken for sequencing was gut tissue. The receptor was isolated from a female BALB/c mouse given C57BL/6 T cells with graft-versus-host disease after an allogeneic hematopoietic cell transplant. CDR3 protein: CASSFSGGANTGQLYF. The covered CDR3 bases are TGTGCAAGCAGCTTTTCTGGGGGGGCAAACACCGGGCAGCTCTAC.